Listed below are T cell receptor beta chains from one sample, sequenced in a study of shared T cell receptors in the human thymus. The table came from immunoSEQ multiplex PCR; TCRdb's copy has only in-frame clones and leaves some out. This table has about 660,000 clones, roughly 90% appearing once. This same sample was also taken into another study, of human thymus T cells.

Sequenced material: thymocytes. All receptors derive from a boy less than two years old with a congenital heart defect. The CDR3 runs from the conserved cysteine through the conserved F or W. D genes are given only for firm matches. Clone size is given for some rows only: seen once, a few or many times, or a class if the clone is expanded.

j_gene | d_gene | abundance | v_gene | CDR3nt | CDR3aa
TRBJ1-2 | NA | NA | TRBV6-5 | TGTGCCAGCAGTTACTCGCAGGGCCAAGACTATGGCTACACCTTC | CASSYSQGQDYGYTF
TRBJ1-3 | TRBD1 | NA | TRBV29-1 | TGCAGCGCCCTCGACAGGGGGTGGTCTGGAAACACCATATATTTT | CSALDRGWSGNTIYF
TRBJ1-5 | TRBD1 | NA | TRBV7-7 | TGTGCTAGCAGCCCGGGACAGGGAAAAGATCAGCCCCAGCATTTT | CASSPGQGKDQPQHF
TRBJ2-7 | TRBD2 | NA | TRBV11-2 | TGTGCCAGCAGCCCAAAGGTTAGCGGGAGCTTCGAGCAGTACTTC | CASSPKVSGSFEQYF
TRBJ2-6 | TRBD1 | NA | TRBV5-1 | TGCGCCAGCAGCCTACAGGGGGCCTCTGGGGCCAACGTCCTGACTTTC | CASSLQGASGANVLTF
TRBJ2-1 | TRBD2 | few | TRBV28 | TGTGCCAGCAGTTTTGGATTAGCGGGAGGGGGGGAGCAGTTCTTC | CASSFGLAGGGEQFF
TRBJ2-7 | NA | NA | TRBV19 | TGTGCCAGTAGTATAGGGGGACTTTCCTACGAGCAGTACTTC | CASSIGGLSYEQYF
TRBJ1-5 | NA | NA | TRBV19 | TGTGCCAGTAGTATAGTCCCCCCAGGTCTCAGCAATCAGCCCCAGCATTTT | CASSIVPPGLSNQPQHF
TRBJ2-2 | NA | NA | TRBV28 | TGTGCCAGCAGTCCCCCGACCGGGGGGGAGCTGTTTTTT | CASSPPTGGELFF
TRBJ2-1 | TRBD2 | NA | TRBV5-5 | TGTGCCAGCAGCTTACTGGGGGGGACTTACAATGAGCAGTTCTTC | CASSLLGGTYNEQFF
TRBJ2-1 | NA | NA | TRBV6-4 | TGTGCCAGCAGTGCAAAGGGACTTTCTGTTGGTGAGCAGTTCTTC | CASSAKGLSVGEQFF
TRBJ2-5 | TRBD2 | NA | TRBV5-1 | TGCGCCAGCCGTACCGCGGGACTAGCGGGAGTCGAGGAGACCCAGTACTTC | CASRTAGLAGVEETQYF
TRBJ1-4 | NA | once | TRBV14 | TGTGCCAGCAGCCACTCAGGGGCCTGGAATGAAAAACTGTTTTTT | CASSHSGAWNEKLFF
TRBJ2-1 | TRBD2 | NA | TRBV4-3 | TGCGCCAGCAGCCAAGACCGCCGGGAGGGCAAGAATGAGCAGTTCTTC | CASSQDRREGKNEQFF
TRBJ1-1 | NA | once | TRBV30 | TGTGCCTGGAGTGTACCAACAGGCGGAAGACCTGAAGCTTTCTTT | CAWSVPTGGRPEAFF
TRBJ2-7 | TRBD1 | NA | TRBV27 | TGTGCCAGCACGACAGGGGGCCAAACAACGCTTATCTCCTACGAGCAGTACTTC | CASTTGGQTTLISYEQYF
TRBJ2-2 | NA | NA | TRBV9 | TGTGCCAGCAGCGTATGGGGACTGTCGAACACCGGGGAGCTGTTTTTT | CASSVWGLSNTGELFF
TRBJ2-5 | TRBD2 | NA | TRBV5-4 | TGTGCCAGCAGCTTGGCAGCGGGAGACAGGGAGACCCAGTACTTC | CASSLAAGDRETQYF
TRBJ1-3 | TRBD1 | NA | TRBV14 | TGTGCCAGCAGCCAAGAAGGGGCAACAGGGGGCCGTGGAAACACCATATATTTT | CASSQEGATGGRGNTIYF
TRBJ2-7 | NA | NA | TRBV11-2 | TGTGCCAGCAGCCCAGACCCAGGGTGGGGAGGCTACGAGCAGTACTTC | CASSPDPGWGGYEQYF
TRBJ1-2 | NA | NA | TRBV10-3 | TGTGCCATCAGTGACAGGGAGGCTAGTGGCTACACCTTC | CAISDREASGYTF
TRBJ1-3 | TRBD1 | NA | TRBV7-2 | TGTGCCAGCAGCTTTCACACGACAGGGTTCGGAAACACCATATATTTT | CASSFHTTGFGNTIYF
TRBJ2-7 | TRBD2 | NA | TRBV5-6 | TGTGCCAGCAGCTTAATTGGACTAGCGGGAGATTCCTACGAGCAGTACTTC | CASSLIGLAGDSYEQYF
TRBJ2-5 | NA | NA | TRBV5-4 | TGTGCCAGCAGCTTGGGTTCTTTTCAAGAGACCCAGTACTTC | CASSLGSFQETQYF
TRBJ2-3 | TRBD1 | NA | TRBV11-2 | TGTGCCAGCAGCCCACAGAAGCGTCAGGGGGACACAGATACGCAGTATTTT | CASSPQKRQGDTDTQYF
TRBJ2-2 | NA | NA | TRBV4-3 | TGCGCCAGCAGGTCAGGGCTCGAGAACACCGGGGAGCTGTTTTTT | CASRSGLENTGELFF
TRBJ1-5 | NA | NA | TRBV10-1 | TGCGCCAGCAGTGAGAGTGAGGGTCAGCCCCAGCATTTT | CASSESEGQPQHF
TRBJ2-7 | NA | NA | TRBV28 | TGTGCCAGCAGATTCAGGGGTTTCCCCTACGAGCAGTACTTC | CASRFRGFPYEQYF
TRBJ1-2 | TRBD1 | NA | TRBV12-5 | TGTGCTAGTGGTTTGAAGGGACAGGGGGACGCCGGAGGCTATGGCTACACCTTC | CASGLKGQGDAGGYGYTF
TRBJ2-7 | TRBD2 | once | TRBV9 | TGTGCCAGCAGCGGCGGCGGGAGCGACGAGCAGTACTTC | CASSGGGSDEQYF
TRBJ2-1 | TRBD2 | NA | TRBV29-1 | TGCAGCGTTGAAGATCTAAGACTAGCGGGAGCCAATGAGCAGTTCTTC | CSVEDLRLAGANEQFF
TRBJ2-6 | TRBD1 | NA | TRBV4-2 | TGTGCCACAAACAGGGGTTCTGGGGCCAACGTCCTGACTTTC | CATNRGSGANVLTF
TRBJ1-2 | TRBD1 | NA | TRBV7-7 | TGTGCCAGCAGCTTCGACAGGGAGAACTATGGCTACACCTTC | CASSFDRENYGYTF
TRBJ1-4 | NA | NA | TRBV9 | TGTGCCAGCAGCCCCAGGACGGAGGATACTGAAAAACTGTTTTTT | CASSPRTEDTEKLFF
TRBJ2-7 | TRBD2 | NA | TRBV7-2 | TGTGCCAGCAGCCCCCGGACTAGCGGGAGGCCTTCCGAGCAGTACTTC | CASSPRTSGRPSEQYF
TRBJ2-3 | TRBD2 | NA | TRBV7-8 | TGTGCCAGCAGCTTTAATTTAGCGGGAGGCCCAGATACGCAGTATTTT | CASSFNLAGGPDTQYF
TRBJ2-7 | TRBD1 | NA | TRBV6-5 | TGTGCCAGCAGGACAGGACAGGGTACATACGAGCAGTACTTC | CASRTGQGTYEQYF
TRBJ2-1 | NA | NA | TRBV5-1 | TGCGCCAGCAGCTTGGACGGACAGCACCTTAATGAGCAGTTCTTC | CASSLDGQHLNEQFF
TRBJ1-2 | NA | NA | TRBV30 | TGTGCCGAAGAGGCATTGTCCTATGGCTACACCTTC | CAEEALSYGYTF
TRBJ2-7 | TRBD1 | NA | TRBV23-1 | TGCGCCAGCATCCAAGGGGGCGATTACGAGCAGTACTTC | CASIQGGDYEQYF
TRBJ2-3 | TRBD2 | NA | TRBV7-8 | TGTGCCAGCAGCCCCGGGACTAGCGGGAGGGCCTGGGACACAGATACGCAGTATTTT | CASSPGTSGRAWDTDTQYF
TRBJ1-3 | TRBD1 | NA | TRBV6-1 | TGTGCCAGCAGTGAAGCTGGACAGGCGGAGAACTCTGGAAACACCATATATTTT | CASSEAGQAENSGNTIYF
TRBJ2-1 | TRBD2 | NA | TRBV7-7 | TGTGCCAGCAGCCATTTCCCAGGACTAGACTCCTACAATGAGCAGTTCTTC | CASSHFPGLDSYNEQFF
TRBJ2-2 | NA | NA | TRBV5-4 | TGTGCCAGCAGCCCCTCTCCCGGGGAGCTGTTTTTT | CASSPSPGELFF
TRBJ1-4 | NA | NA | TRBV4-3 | TGCGCCAGCAGCGGGCCCGATAATGAAAAACTGTTTTTT | CASSGPDNEKLFF
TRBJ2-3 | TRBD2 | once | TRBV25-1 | TGTGCCAGCAGCGACATGGGGAGGGGAGATACGCAGTATTTT | CASSDMGRGDTQYF
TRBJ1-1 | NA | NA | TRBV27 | TGTGCCAGCAGTTTATTTGGGCAGGAATTGTCGAACACTGAAGCTTTCTTT | CASSLFGQELSNTEAFF